A single sample gave rise to the 14 T cell receptor beta chains below, sequenced in a study of control samples from healthy donors and cancer patients. The method was immunoSEQ multiplex PCR; TCRdb's version includes in-frame clones alone and lacks a portion of them. This sample has some 79,000 clones, with roughly 87% found just once. Sequenced sample: blood. The receptors derive from a woman between 50 and 59 years old in good health.

J is TRBJ1-1 and V is TRBV2; D unresolved. The CDR3 extends over 14 amino acids. Germline CDR1 is SNHLY and CDR2 is FYNNEI. V lost 2 bases and J 0 bases, leaving 7 bases between the germline ends. The CDR3 nucleotides are TGTGCCAGCAGTGAACGGCGAATGAACACTGAAGCTTTCTTT. This sequence encodes CASSERRMNTEAFF.

CDR3 sequence (DNA): TGTGCCCACGGGACAGGGGGCTCTAGTGAGCAGTTCTTC. As protein: CAHGTGGSSEQFF. J is TRBJ2-1 and V is TRBV7-9, with TRBD1 matching 12 bases. This CDR3 has 13 residues. V dropped 11 bases and J dropped 9; count of bases not matched to a gene: 8. Germline assignment: CDR1 SEHNR and CDR2 FQNEAQ (reference sequence).

This chain joins TRBV5-1 and TRBJ1-3; 9 bases line up with TRBD1. V lost 3 bases and J lost 0; bases outside the gene matches: 16. Germline CDR1 SGHRS, CDR2 YFSETQ. The CDR3 spans 20 residues. CDR3 sequence: CASSWVWDREHFSSGNTIYF. CDR3 DNA sequence: TGCGCCAGCAGCTGGGTATGGGACAGGGAACACTTTAGCTCTGGAAACACCATATATTTT.

The chain couples TRBV11-2 to TRBJ2-1; TRBD1 agrees at 7 bases. Germline assignment: CDR1 SGHAT and CDR2 FQNNGV. This CDR3 region has 19 residues. The V segment lost 2 bases and the J segment 1 base; nucleotides outside the gene matches: 14. As DNA, the CDR3 is TGTGCCAGCAGCTTACACAGAGCCCCCGGGACAGTGTCCTACAATGAGCAGTTCTTC. Protein: CASSLHRAPGTVSYNEQFF. Full variable domain (remainder filled in from reference TRBV11-2 and TRBJ2-1): EAGVAQSPRYKIIEKRQSVAFWCNPISGHATLYWYQQILGQGPKLLIQFQNNGVVDDSQLPKDRFSAERLKGVDSTLKIQPAKLEDSAVYLCASSLHRAPGTVSYNEQFFGPGTRLTVL.

This sequence joins TRBV7-9 and TRBJ2-1; 9 bases are shared with TRBD2. J lost 0 bases, V lost 6 bases, and 3 bases had no gene match. The CDR3 has 15 residues. Germline V gene data show CDR1 as SEHNR and CDR2 as FQNEAQ (reference sequence). The CDR3 DNA reads as TGTGCCAGCAGTCGTAGCGGGAGCTCCTACAATGAGCAGTTCTTC. Protein product: CASSRSGSSYNEQFF.

This chain joins TRBV29-1 and TRBJ1-1, with 8 bases matching TRBD1. This CDR3 comprises 13 residues. CDR1 is SQVTM and CDR2 is ANQGSEA in the germline V gene. V lost 5 bases and J lost 4; bases outside the gene matches: 6. This CDR3 reads CSVTTGGGTEAFF. For the CDR3, the DNA is TGCAGCGTTACAACAGGGGGGGGCACTGAAGCTTTCTTT. Full variable domain (missing parts from reference TRBV29-1 and TRBJ1-1): SAVISQKPSRDICQRGTSLTIQCQVDSQVTMMFWYRQQPGQSLTLIATANQGSEATYESGFVIDKFPISRPNLTFSTLTVSNMSPEDSSIYLCSVTTGGGTEAFFGQGTRLTVV.

The chain carries TRBV5-1 and TRBJ2-1; 10 bases map to TRBD1. Germline V lookup: CDR1 SGHRS, CDR2 YFSETQ. J gave up 6 bases and V 7 bases, and 7 bases lay outside the gene matches. This CDR3 has 14 amino acids. The CDR3 loop reads CASGRDRGTNEQFF. The DNA for the CDR3 is TGCGCCAGCGGCCGGGACAGGGGTACCAATGAGCAGTTCTTC. The full variable domain, completed using reference TRBV5-1 and TRBJ2-1, is KAGVTQTPRYLIKTRGQQVTLSCSPISGHRSVSWYQQTPGQGLQFLFEYFSETQRNKGNFPGRFSGRQFSNSRSEMNVSTLELGDSALYLCASGRDRGTNEQFFGPGTRLTVL.

This clone appeared once. This sequence joins TRBV28 and TRBJ2-7; D is possibly TRBD1 or TRBD2 (5 bases each). The CDR3 length is 15 residues. The germline V and J ends were trimmed by 8 bases and 3 bases, with 20 bases remaining between them. CDR1 and CDR2 from the germline V gene are MDHEN and SYDVKM. CDR3 loop: CASVGIRDLNYEQYF. The CDR3 DNA reads as TGTGCCAGCGTGGGGATCCGGGACCTAAACTACGAGCAGTACTTC.

V usage is TRBV10-1 and J usage is TRBJ2-7; D is perhaps TRBD2 (6 bases). Between the trimmed V and J ends, which lost 8 bases and 3 bases, there was a span of 17 bases. This CDR3 contains 14 residues. CDR1 WNHNN and CDR2 SYGVQD come from the germline V gene (reference sequence). The CDR3 DNA follows: TGCGCCAGCTCGTCCGGGGGAGTTGGCTACGAGCAGTACTTC. Translation: CASSSGGVGYEQYF.

The chain links TRBV18 to TRBJ2-1, with unresolved D. The germline V gene encodes CDR1 KGHSH and CDR2 LQKENI. Trimming left V 6 bases short and J 10 bases short, with 16 bases between. The CDR3 has 13 amino acids. The CDR3 region is CASSLLGDSEQFF. CDR3 in DNA: TGTGCCAGCTCCCTACTTGGAGATTCGGAGCAGTTCTTC. Variable domain in full (rest from reference TRBV18 and TRBJ2-1): NAGVMQNPRHLVRRRGQEARLRCSPMKGHSHVYWYRQLPEEGLKFMVYLQKENIIDESGMPKERFSAEFPKEGPSILRIQQVVRGDSAAYFCASSLLGDSEQFFGPGTRLTVL.

This chain links TRBV28 with TRBJ2-7; TRBD1 matches at 7 bases. With V trimmed by 7 bases and J by 5 bases, 14 bases remained unmatched. The CDR3 loop spans 15 amino acids. CDR1 and CDR2 (germline): MDHEN, SYDVKM. CDR3 bases: TGTGCCAGCACCACTCAAGGGGGCTTACTCCACGAGCAGTACTTC. Translated: CASTTQGGLLHEQYF.

J is TRBJ2-3 and V is TRBV11-1, with 7 bases fitting TRBD2. Germline loops: CDR1 SGHAT, CDR2 FQDESV (reference sequence). Trimming took 4 bases from V and 2 from J; bases not matched to a gene: 9. This CDR3 is built from 16 residues. CDR3 residues: CASSSGEGRHTDTQYF. The CDR3 DNA reads as TGTGCCAGCAGCTCCGGGGAGGGAAGGCACACAGATACGCAGTATTTT.

The genes are TRBV18 and TRBJ2-1; a weak D match, TRBD1 (5 bases). Germline V gives CDR1 KGHSH, CDR2 LQKENI. The CDR3 is 11 amino acids. The V end lost 5 bases, the J end lost 8 bases, and 7 bases lay between the germline ends. In DNA form, the CDR3 reads TGTGCCAGCTCATCAGGGTATGAGCAGTTCTTC. This sequence encodes CASSSGYEQFF.

This chain uses TRBV12-3 or TRBV12-4 with TRBJ2-7; D remains unclear. CDR3 length equals 13 residues. Trimming left V 2 bases short and J 3 bases short, with 8 bases between. The CDR3 loop reads CASSLRDGYEQYF. In DNA, the CDR3 is TGTGCCAGCAGTTTACGAGACGGCTACGAGCAGTACTTC.